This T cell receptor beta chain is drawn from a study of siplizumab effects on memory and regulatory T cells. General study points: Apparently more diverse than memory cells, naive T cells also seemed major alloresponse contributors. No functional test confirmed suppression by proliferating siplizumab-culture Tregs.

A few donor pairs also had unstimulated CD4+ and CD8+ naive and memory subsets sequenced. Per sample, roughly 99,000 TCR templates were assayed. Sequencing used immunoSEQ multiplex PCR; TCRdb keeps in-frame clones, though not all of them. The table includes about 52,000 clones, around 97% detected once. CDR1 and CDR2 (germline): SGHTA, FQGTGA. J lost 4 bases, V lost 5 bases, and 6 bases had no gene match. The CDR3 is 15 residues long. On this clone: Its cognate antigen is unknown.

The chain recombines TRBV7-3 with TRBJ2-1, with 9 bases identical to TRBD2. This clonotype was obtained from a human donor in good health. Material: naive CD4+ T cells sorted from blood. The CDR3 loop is CASSVAGELYNEQFF. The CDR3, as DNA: TGTGCCAGCAGCGTAGCGGGAGAACTGTACAATGAGCAGTTCTTC.